This T cell receptor beta chain is drawn from a study of CD8 T cells in Susac syndrome. A quantity of about 0.5 to 1 ug RNA underwent reverse transcription using random hexamers. The authors amplified TCR beta CDR3 across 54 Vbeta and 13 Jbeta using immunoSEQ multiplex PCR. One entry per CDR3 protein results from TCRdb running MiXCR on the immunoSEQ multiplex PCR reads. The sample holds some 300,000 distinct CDR3 sequences; around 91% are singletons and the top ten take roughly 0.17%. Germline CDR1 reads SGDLS; CDR2 reads YYNGEE. The length of the CDR3 is 14 residues. Trimming at V came to 3 bases and at J to 6 bases, leaving 6 bases not matched to a gene. Bulk CD8+ and CD4+ cells came from magnetic negative isolation; CD8+ TEMRA by FACS.

The chain combines TRBV9 with TRBJ2-1; 7 positions match TRBD2. The sequence came from a human donor with multiple sclerosis. The sequenced material came from CD8+ T cells from PBMCs. CDR3 sequence (DNA): TGTGCCAGCAGCGGCCAGACTAGCATCAATGAGCAGTTCTTC. The encoded protein is CASSGQTSINEQFF.